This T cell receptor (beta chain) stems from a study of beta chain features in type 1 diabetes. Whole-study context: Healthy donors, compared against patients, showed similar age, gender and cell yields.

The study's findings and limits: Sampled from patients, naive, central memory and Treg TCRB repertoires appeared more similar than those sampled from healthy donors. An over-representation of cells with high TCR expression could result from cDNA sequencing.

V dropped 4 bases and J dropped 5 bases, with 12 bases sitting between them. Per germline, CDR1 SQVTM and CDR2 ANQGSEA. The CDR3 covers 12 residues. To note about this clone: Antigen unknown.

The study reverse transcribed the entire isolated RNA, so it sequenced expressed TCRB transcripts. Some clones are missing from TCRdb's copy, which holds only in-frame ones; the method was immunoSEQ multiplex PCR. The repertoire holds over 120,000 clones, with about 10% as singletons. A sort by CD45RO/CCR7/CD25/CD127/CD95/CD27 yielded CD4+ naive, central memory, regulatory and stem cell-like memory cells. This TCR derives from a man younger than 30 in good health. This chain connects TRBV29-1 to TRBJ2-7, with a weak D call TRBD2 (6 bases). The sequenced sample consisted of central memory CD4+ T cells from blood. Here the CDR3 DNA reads TGCAGCGTTGGGAGGGTAGGAGACGAGCAGTACTTC. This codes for CSVGRVGDEQYF.